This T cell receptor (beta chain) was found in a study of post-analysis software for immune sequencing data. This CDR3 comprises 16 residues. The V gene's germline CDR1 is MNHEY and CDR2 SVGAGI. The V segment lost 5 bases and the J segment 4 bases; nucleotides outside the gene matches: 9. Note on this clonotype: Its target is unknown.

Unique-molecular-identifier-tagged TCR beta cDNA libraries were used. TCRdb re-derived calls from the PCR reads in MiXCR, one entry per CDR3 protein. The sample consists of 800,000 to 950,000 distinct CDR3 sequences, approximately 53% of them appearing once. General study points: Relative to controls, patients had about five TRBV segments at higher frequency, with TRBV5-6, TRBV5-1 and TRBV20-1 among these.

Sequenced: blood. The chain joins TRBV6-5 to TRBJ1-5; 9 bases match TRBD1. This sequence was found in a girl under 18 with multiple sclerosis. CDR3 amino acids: CASSHDSGTGNQPQHF. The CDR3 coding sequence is TGTGCCAGCAGTCACGACTCCGGGACAGGGAATCAGCCCCAGCATTTT.